The next 29 T cell receptor beta chains were all read from a single sample in a study of cytomegalovirus exposure and HLA in healthy donors. With 60 Vbeta and 13 Jbeta primers, the PCR was carried out. Here immunoSEQ multiplex PCR was the method, and the copy in TCRdb shows in-frame clones only, minus some. The data contain some 40,000 clones, roughly 64% of them singletons. The sequenced sample consisted of PBMCs. The source is a man between 60 and 75 years old in good health and CMV-seropositive.

This clone was picked up a small number of times. J is TRBJ2-5 and V is TRBV30, with D possibly being TRBD1 (5 bases). The CDR3 totals 12 residues. The germline V gene encodes CDR1 GTSNPN and CDR2 SVGIG (reference sequence). The germline V and J ends were trimmed by 3 bases and 3 bases, with 8 bases remaining between them. CDR3 loop: CAWRKDKETQYF. The CDR3 DNA is TGTGCCTGGAGGAAGGACAAAGAGACCCAGTACTTC.

The chain carries TRBV7-9 and TRBJ2-5, with D unresolved. The V gene lost 1 base and the J gene lost 3 bases, with 6 bases spanning the gap. CDR1 is SEHNR and CDR2 is FQNEAQ in the germline V gene (reference sequence). The CDR3 is 13 residues long. CDR3 sequence (DNA): TGTGCCAGCAGCTTAGGGGCAGAAGAGACCCAGTACTTC. Amino acid sequence: CASSLGAEETQYF.

This chain joins TRBV2 and TRBJ2-5; D possibly corresponds to TRBD1 (6 bases). Germline V gives CDR1 SNHLY, CDR2 FYNNEI. With 6 bases removed from V and 2 bases from J, the gap between germline ends came to 10 bases. The length of the CDR3 is 13 residues. The CDR3: CASRTGGQETQYF. For the CDR3, the DNA is TGTGCCAGCAGGACAGGTGGACAAGAGACCCAGTACTTC. Based on the CDR3 plus reference TRBV2 and TRBJ2-5, the full variable domain is EPEVTQTPSHQVTQMGQEVILRCVPISNHLYFYWYRQILGQKVEFLVSFYNNEISEKSEIFDDQFSVERPDGSNFTLKIRSTKLEDSAMYFCASRTGGQETQYFGPGTRLLVL.

This chain uses TRBV5-4 with TRBJ2-3, with TRBD2 identical over 8 bases. The CDR3 consists of 15 residues. V trimming: 1 base; J trimming: 5 bases; junction bases outside the gene matches: 6. Germline CDR1 and CDR2: SGHNT and YYREEE (reference sequence). The chain's CDR3 is CASSLPGRDGDTQYF. Here the CDR3 DNA reads TGTGCCAGCAGCTTGCCCGGGAGGGATGGAGATACGCAGTATTTT.

This clone appeared a few times. Germline is not matched at one junction end, which may reflect a read error. This chain's CDR3 is CASTLYPITGTGGSYEQYF. In DNA, the CDR3 is TGCGCCAGCACCTTGTACCCAATCACCGGGACAGGGGGGTCCTACGAGCAGTACTTC. The chain links TRBV5-1 to TRBJ2-7; 11 positions match TRBD1. CDR3 length equals 19 residues. Germline loops: CDR1 SGHRS, CDR2 YFSETQ. Supplemented by reference TRBV5-1 and TRBJ2-7, the full variable domain reads KAGVTQTPRYLIKTRGQQVTLSCSPISGHRSVSWYQQTPGQGLQFLFEYFSETQRNKGNFPGRFSGRQFSNSRSEMNVSTLELGDSALYLCASTLYPITGTGGSYEQYFGPGTRLTVT.

The chain carries TRBV6-1 and TRBJ2-3; a possible D gene is TRBD2 (6 bases). CDR1 and CDR2 from the germline V gene are MNHNS and SASEGT. V was shortened by 7 bases and J by 0 bases, with 8 bases between the two germline ends. The CDR3 has 13 amino acids. The CDR3 DNA reads as TGTGCCAGCACCGGGGGAAGCACAGATACGCAGTATTTT. It translates to CASTGGSTDTQYF.

The V call is TRBV19, the J call TRBJ2-3; 11 positions match TRBD2. Germline loops: CDR1 LNHDA, CDR2 SQIVND (reference sequence). With 2 bases clipped from V and 3 bases from J, the junction kept 7 bases outside the gene matches. The CDR3 is 17 amino acids. This CDR3 reads CASSISTSGSLTDTQYF. The CDR3 nucleotides are TGTGCCAGTAGTATAAGTACTAGCGGGAGTTTAACAGATACGCAGTATTTT.

The gene calls are TRBV5-4 and TRBJ1-2, with TRBD1 matching over 8 bases. Germline lookup yields CDR1 SGHNT and CDR2 YYREEE (reference sequence). The CDR3 runs 13 residues. V trimming: 4 bases; J trimming: 4 bases; junction bases outside the gene matches: 3. In DNA, the CDR3 is TGTGCCAGCAGCCTGGGACAGGTCTATGGCTACACCTTC. It is translated as CASSLGQVYGYTF.

This clone was detected only a few times. The chain is built from TRBV28 and TRBJ2-7; D perhaps matches TRBD2 (6 bases). The germline gives CDR1 MDHEN, CDR2 SYDVKM. This CDR3 has 17 amino acids. Trimming cost V 2 bases and J 7 bases, with 24 bases left between them. DNA of the CDR3: TGTGCCAGCAGTTTAACGGGGACGAGCATCGGAGGGCAAGAGCAGTACTTC. This gives the protein CASSLTGTSIGGQEQYF.

The chain joins TRBV7-2 to TRBJ2-5; D is ambiguous. The V gene's germline CDR1 is SGHTA and CDR2 FQGNSA. With 2 bases removed from V and 5 bases from J, the gap between germline ends came to 9 bases. The CDR3 has 13 residues. CDR3 region: CASSLWVRETQYF. CDR3 bases: TGTGCCAGCAGCTTATGGGTGAGGGAGACCCAGTACTTC.

V and J are TRBV5-1 and TRBJ1-5; TRBD1 matches 8 bases. The trim removed 0 bases at V and 6 bases at J, leaving 5 bases unmatched. The germline gives CDR1 SGHRS, CDR2 YFSETQ. CDR3 size: 15 residues. In DNA form, the CDR3 reads TGCGCCAGCAGCTTGGACCAGGGGGCCGGTCAGCCCCAGCATTTT. Translated, it gives CASSLDQGAGQPQHF.

The chain is built from TRBV28 and TRBJ2-5; D perhaps matches TRBD2 (5 bases). Deletions cut 7 bases from V and 1 base from J, with 10 bases between. Germline V gene sequence: CDR1 MDHEN, CDR2 SYDVKM. This CDR3 has 13 residues. For the CDR3, the DNA is TGTGCCAGCATGGGAGTAATCCAAGAGACCCAGTACTTC. Amino acid sequence: CASMGVIQETQYF.

The gene calls are TRBV9 and TRBJ2-1; a weak D match, TRBD2 (7 bases). CDR1 and CDR2 (germline): SGDLS, YYNGEE. Trimming took 0 bases from V and 0 from J, leaving 13 bases between them. The CDR3 length is 17 residues. The CDR3 region is CASSVERGGFSYNEQFF. The CDR3 DNA follows: TGTGCCAGCAGCGTAGAGAGGGGGGGTTTCTCCTACAATGAGCAGTTCTTC.

The chain carries TRBV10-3 and TRBJ2-1; 10 bases align to TRBD2. The germline gives CDR1 ENHRY, CDR2 SYGVKD. With 7 bases clipped from V and 3 bases from J, the junction kept 3 bases outside the gene matches. The CDR3 consists of 14 residues. The DNA for the CDR3 is TGTGCCATCAAGGAGCGGGAGGGCTACAATGAGCAGTTCTTC. Protein product: CAIKEREGYNEQFF.

This clone was recorded only once. The CDR3 sequence is CASSLFGLVSSDTQYF. DNA for the CDR3: TGTGCCAGCAGCTTGTTCGGACTAGTTTCGTCAGATACGCAGTATTTT. The chain carries TRBV5-6 and TRBJ2-3; 7 nucleotides agree with TRBD2. The CDR3 has 16 amino acids. V lost 1 base to trimming and J lost 4 bases; unmatched junction nucleotides: 9. Germline values: CDR1 SGHDT, CDR2 YYEEEE.

This chain connects TRBV5-4 to TRBJ1-6, with TRBD1 matching 7 bases. J gave up 11 bases and V 4 bases, and 12 bases lay outside the gene matches. This CDR3 is 15 amino acids long. Germline CDR1 reads SGHNT; CDR2 reads YYREEE (reference sequence). The CDR3, as DNA: TGTGCCAGCAGCCCTGCAGGGGGGAGCCGGGCACCCCTCCACTTT. Translating gives CASSPAGGSRAPLHF. Full variable domain (remainder filled in from reference TRBV5-4 and TRBJ1-6): ETGVTQSPTHLIKTRGQQVTLRCSSQSGHNTVSWYQQALGQGPQFIFQYYREEENGRGNFPPRFSGLQFPNYSSELNVNALELDDSALYLCASSPAGGSRAPLHFGNGTRLTVT.

V is TRBV18 and J is TRBJ2-7; the match to TRBD1 covers 9 bases. With V trimmed by 3 bases and J by 5 bases, 8 bases remained unmatched. This CDR3 region has 15 residues. In germline, CDR1 is KGHSH, CDR2 LQKENI. CDR3 in amino acids: CASSPAQGAQDEQYF. In DNA, the CDR3 is TGTGCCAGCTCACCGGCACAGGGGGCCCAAGACGAGCAGTACTTC. Full variable domain (remainder filled in from reference TRBV18 and TRBJ2-7): NAGVMQNPRHLVRRRGQEARLRCSPMKGHSHVYWYRQLPEEGLKFMVYLQKENIIDESGMPKERFSAEFPKEGPSILRIQQVVRGDSAAYFCASSPAQGAQDEQYFGPGTRLTVT.

This clone was counted between two and nine times. The rearrangement links TRBV7-9 to TRBJ2-3; 9 nucleotides line up with TRBD1. Trimming cost V 3 bases and J 1 base; bases outside gene matches: 5. This CDR3 contains 16 residues. CDR1 and CDR2 (germline): SEHNR, FQNEAQ (reference sequence). In nucleotides, the CDR3 is TGTGCCAGCAGCTTCCCCAGGGACAGGGGCACAGATACGCAGTATTTT. It translates to CASSFPRDRGTDTQYF.

V and J are TRBV14 and TRBJ1-5, with a tentative D call TRBD1 (5 bases). This CDR3 is 13 amino acids long. Between the trimmed V and J ends, which lost 3 bases and 3 bases, there was a span of 6 bases. The germline V gene has CDR1 SGHDN and CDR2 FVKESK. In nucleotides, the CDR3 is TGTGCCAGCAGCCAGGGACTCAATCAGCCCCAGCATTTT. Its protein is CASSQGLNQPQHF. The whole variable domain, filled in from reference TRBV14 and TRBJ1-5, reads EAGVTQFPSHSVIEKGQTVTLRCDPISGHDNLYWYRRVMGKEIKFLLHFVKESKQDESGMPNNRFLAERTGGTYSTLKVQPAELEDSGVYFCASSQGLNQPQHFGDGTRLSIL.

The chain carries TRBV5-4 and TRBJ2-5, with 7 bases aligning to TRBD2. The germline gives CDR1 SGHNT, CDR2 YYREEE (reference sequence). The CDR3 has 13 residues. J lost 5 bases, V lost 4 bases, and 5 bases had no gene match. The CDR3 here is CASSPGLSETQYF. CDR3 nucleotide sequence: TGTGCCAGCAGCCCGGGACTAAGTGAGACCCAGTACTTC.

This clone has only a few counts. This chain joins TRBV27 and TRBJ2-5, with D maybe TRBD2 (5 bases). The germline V gene encodes CDR1 MNHEY and CDR2 SMNVEV (reference sequence). This CDR3 is built from 13 residues. V dropped 7 bases and J dropped 3 bases, with 12 bases sitting between them. CDR3 sequence (DNA): TGTGCCAGCATGTCCGGGATGGAAGAGACCCAGTACTTC. Protein: CASMSGMEETQYF.

The chain combines TRBV7-2 with TRBJ1-5; no firm D call. The CDR3 is made up of 13 amino acids. Germline V CDR1 and CDR2: SGHTA, FQGNSA. Trimming took 3 bases from V and 7 from J, leaving 10 bases between them. CDR3 residues: CASSFTARQPQHF. The CDR3 DNA sequence: TGTGCCAGCAGCTTTACGGCTAGGCAGCCCCAGCATTTT.

V and J are TRBV4-1 and TRBJ1-3; 8 bases agree with TRBD1. Germline trimming cut 1 base from V and 7 bases from J; bases unmatched to any gene: 3. This CDR3 has 14 amino acids. The germline V gene has CDR1 MGHRA and CDR2 YSYEKL. The DNA for the CDR3 is TGCGCCAGCAGCCAAGCCCAGGGGGCCAACACCATATATTTT. It specifies CASSQAQGANTIYF.

As to this clone: One junction end does not reproduce the germline sequence, and a read error may be involved. The chain recombines TRBV14 with TRBJ2-3; TRBD2 is a possible D gene (5 bases). The CDR3 has 13 amino acids. Per germline, CDR1 SGHDN and CDR2 FVKESK. The CDR3 region has the DNA TGTGCCGGCAGCCAGTCCCCCGGAGGTACGCAGTATTTT. Amino acids: CAGSQSPGGTQYF.

This clone was seen a few times. The chain employs TRBV4-1 and TRBJ1-6; possibly TRBD1 for D (6 bases). The CDR3 is made up of 13 amino acids. Germline V gives CDR1 MGHRA, CDR2 YSYEKL. V lost 4 bases, J lost 9 bases, and 10 bases lay in between. Written as DNA, the CDR3 is TGCGCCAGCAGCCGATTACAGGGTTCACCCCTCCACTTT. Translation gives CASSRLQGSPLHF.

Details on this clone: The junction shows a germline mismatch at one end, possibly a read error. J is TRBJ2-1 and V is TRBV7-7, with 9 positions matching TRBD1. CDR3 length: 14 amino acids. CDR1 SSHAT and CDR2 FNYEAQ come from the germline V gene (reference sequence). The CDR3 reads CASSTGTGYNEQFF. In DNA, the CDR3 is TGTGCTAGCAGTACCGGGACAGGGTACAATGAGCAGTTCTTC.

This clone occurred a few times. The gene calls are TRBV7-9 and TRBJ1-2; D gene ambiguous. The CDR3 sequence is 14 residues long. The V end was cut by 5 bases, the J end by 5 bases, with 15 bases between. Germline CDR1 SEHNR, CDR2 FQNEAQ (reference sequence). The CDR3 DNA reads TGTGCCAGCAGCCCCCTCGGGGAGGAGTATGGCTACACCTTC. This sequence encodes CASSPLGEEYGYTF.

The genes are TRBV5-1 and TRBJ1-4; 7 bases line up with TRBD1. The CDR3 runs to 15 residues. Germline V gene data show CDR1 as SGHRS and CDR2 as YFSETQ. Trimming removed 0 bases from V and 8 bases from J; junction bases left unmatched: 7. The CDR3 loop is CASSLAGTAREKLFF. CDR3 nucleotides: TGCGCCAGCAGCTTGGCCGGGACAGCCCGGGAAAAACTGTTTTTT. Complete variable domain (other parts from reference TRBV5-1 and TRBJ1-4): KAGVTQTPRYLIKTRGQQVTLSCSPISGHRSVSWYQQTPGQGLQFLFEYFSETQRNKGNFPGRFSGRQFSNSRSEMNVSTLELGDSALYLCASSLAGTAREKLFFGSGTQLSVL.

The rearrangement uses TRBV5-6 and TRBJ2-3; D not resolved. The V end lost 0 bases, the J end lost 3 bases, and 11 bases lay between the germline ends. CDR1 SGHDT and CDR2 YYEEEE come from the germline V gene. CDR3 length equals 15 residues. CDR3 amino acids: CASSLGGVGTDTQYF. CDR3 bases: TGTGCCAGCAGCTTGGGCGGAGTTGGGACAGATACGCAGTATTTT.